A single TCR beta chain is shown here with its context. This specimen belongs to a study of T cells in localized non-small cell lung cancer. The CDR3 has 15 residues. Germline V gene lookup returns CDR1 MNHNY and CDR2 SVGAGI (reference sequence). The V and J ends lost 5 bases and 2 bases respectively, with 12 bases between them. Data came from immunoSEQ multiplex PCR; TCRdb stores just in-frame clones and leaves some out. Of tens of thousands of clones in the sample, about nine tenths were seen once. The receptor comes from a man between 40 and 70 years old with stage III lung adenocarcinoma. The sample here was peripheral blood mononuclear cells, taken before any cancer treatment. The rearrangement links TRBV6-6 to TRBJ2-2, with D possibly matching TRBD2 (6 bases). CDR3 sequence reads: CASSPRGYNTGELFF. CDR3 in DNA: TGTGCCAGCAGTCCACGGGGGTATAACACCGGGGAGCTGTTTTTT.